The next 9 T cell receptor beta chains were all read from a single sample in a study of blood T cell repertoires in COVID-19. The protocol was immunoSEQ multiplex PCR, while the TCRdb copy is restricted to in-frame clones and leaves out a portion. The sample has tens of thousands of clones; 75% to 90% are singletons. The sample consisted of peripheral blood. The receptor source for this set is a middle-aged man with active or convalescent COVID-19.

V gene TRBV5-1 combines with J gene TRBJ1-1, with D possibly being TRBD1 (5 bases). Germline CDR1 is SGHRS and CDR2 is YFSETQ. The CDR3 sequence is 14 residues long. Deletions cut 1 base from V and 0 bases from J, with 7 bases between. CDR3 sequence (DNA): TGCGCCAGCAGCTTGATGGGGCTGAACACTGAAGCTTTCTTT. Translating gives CASSLMGLNTEAFF.

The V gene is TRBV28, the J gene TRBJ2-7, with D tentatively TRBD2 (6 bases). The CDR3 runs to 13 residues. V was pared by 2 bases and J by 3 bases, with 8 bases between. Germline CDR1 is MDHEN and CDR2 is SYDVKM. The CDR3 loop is CASSLPDYYEQYF. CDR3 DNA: TGTGCCAGCAGTTTACCGGACTACTACGAGCAGTACTTC.

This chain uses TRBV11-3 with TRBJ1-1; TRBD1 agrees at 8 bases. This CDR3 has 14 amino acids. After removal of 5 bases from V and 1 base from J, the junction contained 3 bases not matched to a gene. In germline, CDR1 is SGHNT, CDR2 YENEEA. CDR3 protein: CASSPGTGNTEAFF. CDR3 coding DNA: TGTGCCAGCAGCCCCGGGACAGGGAACACTGAAGCTTTCTTT.

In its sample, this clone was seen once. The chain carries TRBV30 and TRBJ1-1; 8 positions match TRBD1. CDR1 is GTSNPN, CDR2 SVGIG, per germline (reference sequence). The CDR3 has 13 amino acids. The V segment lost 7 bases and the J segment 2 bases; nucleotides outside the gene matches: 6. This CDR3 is CASTGTGNTEAFF. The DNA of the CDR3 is TGTGCCTCAACCGGGACAGGAAACACTGAAGCTTTCTTT.

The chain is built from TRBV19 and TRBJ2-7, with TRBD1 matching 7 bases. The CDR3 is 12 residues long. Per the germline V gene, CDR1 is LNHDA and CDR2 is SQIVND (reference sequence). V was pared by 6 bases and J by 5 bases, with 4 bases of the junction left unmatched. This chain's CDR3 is CASSITGDEQYF. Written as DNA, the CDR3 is TGTGCCAGTAGCATTACAGGGGACGAGCAGTACTTC.

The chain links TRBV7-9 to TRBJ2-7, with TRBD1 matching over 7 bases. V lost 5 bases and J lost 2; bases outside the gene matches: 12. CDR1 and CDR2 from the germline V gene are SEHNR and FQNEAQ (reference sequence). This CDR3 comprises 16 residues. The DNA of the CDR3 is TGTGCCAGCAGCATCACCCCGGGACAGCCGGCCTACGAGCAGTACTTC. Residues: CASSITPGQPAYEQYF. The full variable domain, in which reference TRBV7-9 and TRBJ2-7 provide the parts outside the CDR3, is DTGVSQNPRHKITKRGQNVTFRCDPISEHNRLYWYRQTLGQGPEFLTYFQNEAQLEKSRLLSDRFSAERPKGSFSTLEIQRTEQGDSAMYLCASSITPGQPAYEQYFGPGTRLTVT.

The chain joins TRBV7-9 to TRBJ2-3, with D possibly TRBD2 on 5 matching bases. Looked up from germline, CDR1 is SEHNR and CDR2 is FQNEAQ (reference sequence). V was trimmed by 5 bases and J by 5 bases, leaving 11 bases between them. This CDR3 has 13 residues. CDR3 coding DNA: TGTGCCAGCAGCCCAAAAGCGGAAGATACGCAGTATTTT. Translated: CASSPKAEDTQYF. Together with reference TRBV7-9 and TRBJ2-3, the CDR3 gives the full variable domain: DTGVSQNPRHKITKRGQNVTFRCDPISEHNRLYWYRQTLGQGPEFLTYFQNEAQLEKSRLLSDRFSAERPKGSFSTLEIQRTEQGDSAMYLCASSPKAEDTQYFGPGTRLTVL.

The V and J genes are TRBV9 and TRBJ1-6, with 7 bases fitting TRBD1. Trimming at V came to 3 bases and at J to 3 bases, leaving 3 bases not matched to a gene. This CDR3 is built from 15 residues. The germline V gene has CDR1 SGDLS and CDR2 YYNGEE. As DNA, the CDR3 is TGTGCCAGCAGCGCAGGGGACAGCTATAATTCACCCCTCCACTTT. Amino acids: CASSAGDSYNSPLHF.

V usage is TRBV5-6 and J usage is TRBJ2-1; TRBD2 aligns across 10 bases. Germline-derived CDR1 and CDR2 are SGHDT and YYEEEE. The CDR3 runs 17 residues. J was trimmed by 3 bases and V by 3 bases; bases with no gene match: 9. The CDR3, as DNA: TGTGCCAGCAGCTCCCCCCCCACTAGCGGGAACTACAATGAGCAGTTCTTC. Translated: CASSSPPTSGNYNEQFF.